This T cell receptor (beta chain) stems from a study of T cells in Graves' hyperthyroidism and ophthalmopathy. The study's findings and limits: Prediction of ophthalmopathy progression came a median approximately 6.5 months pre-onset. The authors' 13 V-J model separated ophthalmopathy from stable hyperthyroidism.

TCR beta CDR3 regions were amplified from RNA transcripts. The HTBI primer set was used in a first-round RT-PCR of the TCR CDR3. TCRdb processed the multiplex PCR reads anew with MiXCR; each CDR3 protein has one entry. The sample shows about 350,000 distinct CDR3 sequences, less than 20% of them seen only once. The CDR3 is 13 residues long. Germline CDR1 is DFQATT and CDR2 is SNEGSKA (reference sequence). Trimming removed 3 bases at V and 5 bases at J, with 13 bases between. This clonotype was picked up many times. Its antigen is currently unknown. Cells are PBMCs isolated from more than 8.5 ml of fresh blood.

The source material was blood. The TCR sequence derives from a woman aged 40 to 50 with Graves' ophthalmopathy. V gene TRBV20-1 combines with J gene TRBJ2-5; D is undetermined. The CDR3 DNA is TGCAGTGCTAGGGTGGCCAGTGCGGAGACCCAGTACTTC. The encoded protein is CSARVASAETQYF.